This TCR beta chain was documented in a study of blood T cells in healthy people across ages. The overall study: Roughly one uniquely barcoded beta molecule per two T cells was captured. Overall study results and limits: The CMV status of each donor remained undetermined, and this could have confounded shifts in expanded clonotypes. Aged donors had fewer naive CD4+ cells and lower diversity than long-lived donors.

This clonotype was seen only a few times. What it binds is unknown. A sample-barcoded 5' primer and a J-beta primer mix were used in a second PCR of about 6 to 12 cycles. One entry per CDR3 protein results from TCRdb running MiXCR on the 5' RACE reads. The data hold hundreds of thousands of distinct CDR3 sequences, with approximately 50% observed a single time. PBMCs were isolated at a quantity of at least 7 million per sample. V shed 4 bases, J shed 0 bases, and the junction held 3 bases outside the gene matches. CDR3 size: 15 residues. Germline V gene lookup returns CDR1 SQVTM and CDR2 ANQGSEA. The specimen was blood. This sequence originates from a woman aged 55 to 70 in good health. This chain uses TRBV29-1 with TRBJ2-3, with 11 positions matching TRBD2. CDR3: CSVGGLAESTDTQYF. Here the CDR3 DNA reads TGCAGCGTTGGGGGACTAGCGGAAAGCACAGATACGCAGTATTTT.